This TCR beta chain is drawn from a study of blood T cells in healthy people across ages. Study-level findings and limits: PBMC samples, being unsorted, prevented any conclusive comparison of naive and antigen-experienced cells.

A sample-barcoded 5' primer and a J-beta primer mix were used in a second PCR of roughly 7 to 11 cycles. TCRdb ran MiXCR on the 5' RACE reads and lists one entry per CDR3 protein. The sample holds about 1,400,000 distinct CDR3 sequences, roughly 40% seen once. A note on this clonotype: Its antigen remains unidentified.

The CDR3 totals 14 residues. V lost 1 base, J lost 9 bases, and 2 bases stayed unmatched. CDR1 is SGHTA, CDR2 FQGNSA, per germline. This clonotype originated in a woman between 18 and 30 years old in good health. Material for sequencing was blood. The chain combines TRBV7-2 with TRBJ2-3; 12 positions agree with TRBD2. The chain's CDR3 is CASSLVGTSGTQYF. The CDR3 bases are TGTGCCAGCAGCTTAGTCGGGACTAGCGGGACGCAGTATTTT.